The rows below give T cell receptor beta chains drawn from one sample of a study of cytomegalovirus exposure and HLA in healthy donors. Clones were read by immunoSEQ multiplex PCR, and TCRdb kept only the in-frame ones, dropping some. In the table there are tens of thousands of clones, roughly 77% of which are singletons. Sequenced sample: PBMCs. Every receptor here comes from a woman between 35 and 50 years old in good health and CMV-seropositive. Both conserved end residues are part of each CDR3. The order of the fields is clone size, J gene, D gene, V gene, CDR3 protein, CDR3 DNA. The D gene is left open where the match is weak. Where a row states a size, it is once, few, many or the class of an expanded clone; other rows omit it.

NA	TRBJ1-6	TRBD1	TRBV30	CAWSTSGTGNGSPLHF	TGTGCCTGGAGTACCTCCGGGACAGGGAATGGTTCACCCCTCCACTTT
NA	TRBJ2-3	TRBD2	TRBV7-2	CASSLEFAGDPDTQYF	TGTGCCAGCAGCTTAGAGTTTGCGGGAGACCCAGATACGCAGTATTTT
NA	TRBJ2-3	NA	TRBV2	CASSEARGGLSTDTQYF	TGTGCCAGCAGTGAAGCACGCGGGGGCCTAAGCACAGATACGCAGTATTTT
NA	TRBJ2-7	NA	TRBV27	CASSLSGGEAEQYF	TGTGCCAGCAGTTTATCGGGGGGAGAGGCCGAGCAGTACTTC
NA	TRBJ1-1	NA	TRBV7-2	CASSFAGNTEAFF	TGTGCCAGCAGCTTCGCCGGGAACACTGAAGCTTTCTTT
NA	TRBJ1-1	TRBD1	TRBV7-3	CASSFQGGGTEAFF	TGTGCCAGCAGCTTCCAAGGGGGCGGGACTGAAGCTTTCTTT
once	TRBJ2-5	NA	TRBV7-6	CASSLAWAGNQETQYF	TGTGCCAGCAGCTTAGCGTGGGCAGGGAACCAAGAGACCCAGTACTTC
once	TRBJ1-1	NA	TRBV19	CASSIGGADTEAFF	TGTGCCAGTAGTATTGGGGGCGCGGACACTGAAGCTTTCTTT
NA	TRBJ2-6	NA	TRBV5-1	CASSTGQTSGANVLTF	TGCGCCAGCAGCACCGGACAGACCTCTGGGGCCAACGTCCTGACTTTC
NA	TRBJ2-1	TRBD1	TRBV28	CASSATRPGGQFF	TGTGCCAGCAGTGCCACAAGGCCAGGGGGGCAGTTCTTC
NA	TRBJ1-2	NA	TRBV6-5	CASSYGLSGYGYTF	TGTGCCAGCAGTTACGGCTTGAGCGGCTATGGCTACACCTTC
NA	TRBJ1-1	NA	TRBV6-5	CASSYGRNRVSTEAFF	TGTGCCAGCAGTTACGGGAGAAACAGGGTAAGCACTGAAGCTTTCTTT
NA	TRBJ2-7	TRBD2	TRBV13	CASSSPPGTTLYEQYF	TGTGCCAGCAGCTCTCCCCCCGGGACTACCCTCTACGAGCAGTACTTC
NA	TRBJ2-4	NA	TRBV6-5	CASSSWSPLAKNIQYF	TGTGCCAGCAGTTCCTGGAGCCCCTTAGCCAAAAACATTCAGTACTTC
NA	TRBJ2-7	NA	TRBV6-5	CASSYSFGRTYEQYF	TGTGCCAGCAGTTACTCATTCGGCAGGACCTACGAGCAGTACTTC
NA	TRBJ2-7	NA	TRBV7-9	CASSPDLLYEQYF	TGTGCCAGCAGCCCAGATCTTCTCTACGAGCAGTACTTC
NA	TRBJ2-1	TRBD1	TRBV9	CASSVDRGWDEQFF	TGTGCCAGCAGCGTTGACAGGGGCTGGGATGAGCAGTTCTTC
NA	TRBJ2-7	TRBD1	TRBV9	CASSVEGQGSEEQYF	TGTGCCAGCAGCGTAGAGGGACAGGGGTCCGAGGAGCAGTACTTC
NA	TRBJ2-5	NA	TRBV4-1	CASSQDRERVGQETQYF	TGCGCCAGCAGCCAAGATCGGGAGCGAGTTGGACAAGAGACCCAGTACTTC
NA	TRBJ1-2	TRBD1	TRBV5-4	CASSFDRGHGYTF	TGTGCCAGCAGCTTCGACAGGGGCCATGGCTACACCTTC
NA	TRBJ2-3	NA	TRBV10-3	CAISGQLGHGDTQYF	TGTGCCATCAGTGGCCAACTAGGCCATGGGGATACGCAGTATTTT
NA	TRBJ1-4	TRBD1	TRBV7-2	CASSLLRGQGTNEKLFF	TGTGCCAGCAGCCTCTTAAGGGGGCAGGGCACTAATGAAAAACTGTTTTTT
NA	TRBJ2-7	NA	TRBV9	CASSPSGWGGPYEQYF	TGTGCCAGCAGCCCTTCAGGCTGGGGGGGCCCCTACGAGCAGTACTTC
NA	TRBJ2-5	NA	TRBV11-3	CASSPEGGGQETQYF	TGTGCCAGCAGCCCAGAGGGAGGTGGTCAAGAGACCCAGTACTTC
NA	TRBJ1-2	NA	TRBV5-1	CASSLVGGPQNNHYGYTF	TGCGCCAGCAGCTTGGTCGGGGGACCACAGAATAACCACTATGGCTACACCTTC
NA	TRBJ2-1	TRBD2	TRBV29-1	CSVELAGAPRDEQFF	TGCAGCGTTGAACTAGCGGGGGCCCCAAGGGATGAGCAGTTCTTC
NA	TRBJ1-1	NA	TRBV19	CASSIPGNTEAFF	TGTGCCAGTAGTATACCCGGGAACACTGAAGCTTTCTTT
NA	TRBJ2-3	NA	TRBV9	CASSSSGGGRVTQYF	TGTGCCAGCAGCTCCAGTGGAGGGGGCAGAGTTACGCAGTATTTT
NA	TRBJ1-1	NA	TRBV19	CASSISLKGDITEAFF	TGTGCCAGTAGTATTAGTTTGAAAGGGGATATCACTGAAGCTTTCTTT
once	TRBJ2-7	NA	TRBV11-2	CASGRFSYEQYF	TGTGCCAGCGGTAGATTCTCCTACGAGCAGTACTTC
NA	TRBJ2-7	NA	TRBV30	CAWTPIDKLYEQYF	TGTGCCTGGACTCCGATAGATAAACTCTACGAGCAGTACTTC
once	TRBJ1-2	TRBD1	TRBV30	CAWWEGGSYGYTF	TGTGCCTGGTGGGAAGGGGGCAGCTATGGCTACACCTTC
NA	TRBJ1-6	NA	TRBV21-1	CASSKALSGQGPHGALHF	TGTGCCAGCAGCAAAGCGCTTTCGGGACAGGGGCCCCACGGGGCCCTCCACTTT
NA	TRBJ2-5	NA	TRBV7-2	CASSLADIQTQYF	TGTGCCAGCAGCTTAGCCGACATCCAGACCCAGTACTTC
few	TRBJ1-4	NA	TRBV7-9	CASSLESDEKLFF	TGTGCCAGCAGCTTAGAAAGCGATGAAAAACTGTTTTTT
NA	TRBJ2-2	TRBD1	TRBV7-2	CASSPQTGEDGELFF	TGTGCCAGCAGCCCCCAGACAGGGGAGGACGGGGAGCTGTTTTTT
NA	TRBJ2-2	NA	TRBV27	CASSFAGYTGELFF	TGTGCCAGCAGTTTCGCGGGTTACACCGGGGAGCTGTTTTTT
few	TRBJ1-1	TRBD1	TRBV13	CASSLPGTAFTEAFF	TGTGCCAGCAGCTTACCGGGGACAGCGTTCACTGAAGCTTTCTTT
few	TRBJ1-2	NA	TRBV28	CASKTTPGGGDSYGYTF	TGTGCCAGCAAAACCACTCCCGGGGGTGGAGATTCCTATGGCTACACCTTC
NA	TRBJ2-1	TRBD2	TRBV4-3	CASSPRAEGGKQFF	TGCGCCAGCAGCCCAAGAGCGGAGGGAGGGAAGCAGTTCTTC
NA	TRBJ1-3	NA	TRBV27	CASSLLGASGNTIYF	TGTGCCAGCAGTTTATTGGGGGCTTCTGGAAACACCATATATTTT
NA	TRBJ2-7	NA	TRBV19	CASQLTDTSAEQYF	TGTGCCAGCCAACTTACGGACACGTCAGCCGAGCAGTACTTC
NA	TRBJ2-1	NA	TRBV2	CASGTGQLYNEQFF	TGTGCCAGCGGAACAGGCCAACTGTACAATGAGCAGTTCTTC
NA	TRBJ1-1	NA	TRBV4-1	CASSTPGTQVLNTEAFF	TGCGCCAGCAGCACGCCCGGGACTCAAGTGTTGAACACTGAAGCTTTCTTT
NA	TRBJ2-7	NA	TRBV11-2	CASSLDPANGVYEQYF	TGTGCCAGCAGCTTAGATCCGGCCAACGGGGTTTACGAGCAGTACTTC
once	TRBJ2-1	TRBD2	TRBV5-1	CASTLTAGVGEQFF	TGCGCCAGCACCTTGACCGCGGGAGTGGGTGAGCAGTTCTTC
few	TRBJ2-5	TRBD1	TRBV5-1	CASGQGARETQYF	TGCGCCAGCGGACAGGGGGCCCGGGAGACCCAGTACTTC
NA	TRBJ1-6	NA	TRBV6-5	CASTLQISYNSPLHF	TGTGCCAGCACCTTACAGATTTCCTATAATTCCCCCCTCCACTTT
NA	TRBJ2-2	NA	TRBV11-3	CASSPAPGRSTGELFF	TGTGCCAGCAGCCCCGCCCCAGGGCGGTCAACCGGGGAGCTGTTTTTT